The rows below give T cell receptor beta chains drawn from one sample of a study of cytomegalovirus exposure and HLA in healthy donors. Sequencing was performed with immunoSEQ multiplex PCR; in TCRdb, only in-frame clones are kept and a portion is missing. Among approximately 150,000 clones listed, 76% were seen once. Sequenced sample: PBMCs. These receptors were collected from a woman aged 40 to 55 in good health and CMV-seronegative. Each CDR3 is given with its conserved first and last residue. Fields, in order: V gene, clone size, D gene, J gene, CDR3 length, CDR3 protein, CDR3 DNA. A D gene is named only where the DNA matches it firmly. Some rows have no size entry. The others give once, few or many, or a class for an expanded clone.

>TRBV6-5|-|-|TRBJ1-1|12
CASSLDRIEAFF
TGTGCCAGCAGCCTCGACAGGATTGAAGCTTTCTTT
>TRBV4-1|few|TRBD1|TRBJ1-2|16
CASSQSQGAGVYGYTF
TGCGCCAGCAGCCAGTCACAGGGGGCTGGAGTCTATGGCTACACCTTC
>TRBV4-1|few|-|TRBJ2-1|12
CASSQEIQGQFF
TGCGCCAGCAGCCAAGAAATACAGGGACAGTTCTTC
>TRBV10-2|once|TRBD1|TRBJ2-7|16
CASSDGRTGVSYEQYF
TGCGCCAGCAGTGATGGCAGGACAGGGGTCTCCTACGAGCAGTACTTC
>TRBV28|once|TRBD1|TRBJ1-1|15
CASSLYRGRGTEAFF
TGTGCCAGCAGTTTGTACAGGGGGCGGGGAACTGAAGCTTTCTTT
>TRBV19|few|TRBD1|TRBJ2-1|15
CASSIAGTAYNEQFF
TGTGCCAGTAGTATAGCCGGGACAGCCTACAATGAGCAGTTCTTC
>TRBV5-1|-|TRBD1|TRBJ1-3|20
CASSNSGTDAFFRGRNTIYF
TGCGCCAGCAGCAACTCCGGGACAGACGCCTTCTTTCGTGGTAGGAACACCATATATTTT
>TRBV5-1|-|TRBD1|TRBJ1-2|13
CASRPQQGGGYTF
TGCGCCAGCAGGCCCCAACAGGGGGGAGGCTACACCTTC
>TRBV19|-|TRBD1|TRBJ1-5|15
CASTPGQVSNQPQHF
TGTGCCAGTACCCCGGGACAGGTTAGCAATCAGCCCCAGCATTTT
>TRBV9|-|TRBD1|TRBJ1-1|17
CASSVGLSGTANTEAFF
TGTGCCAGCAGCGTAGGGCTTTCGGGGACAGCAAACACTGAAGCTTTCTTT
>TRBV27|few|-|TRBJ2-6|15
CASSLARSGANVLTF
TGTGCCAGCAGTTTGGCACGTTCTGGGGCCAACGTCCTGACTTTC
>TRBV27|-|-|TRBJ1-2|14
CASSLSRANYGYTF
TGTGCCAGCAGTTTATCGCGAGCGAACTATGGCTACACCTTC
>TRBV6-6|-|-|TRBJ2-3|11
CASSLVDTQYF
TGTGCCAGCAGCTTAGTGGATACGCAGTATTTT
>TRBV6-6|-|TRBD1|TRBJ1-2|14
CASSAQGVNYGYTF
TGTGCCAGCAGCGCACAGGGGGTCAACTATGGCTACACCTTC
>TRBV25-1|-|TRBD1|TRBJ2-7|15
CASSEPGDRSYEQYF
TGTGCCAGCAGTGAACCTGGGGACAGGTCCTACGAGCAGTACTTC
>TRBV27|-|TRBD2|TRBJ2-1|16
CASSLYGTSGYNEQFF
TGTGCCAGCAGTTTATACGGGACTAGCGGATACAATGAGCAGTTCTTC
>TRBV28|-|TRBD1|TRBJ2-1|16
CASRPPRTGGGLGQFF
TGTGCCAGCAGACCACCTCGGACAGGGGGAGGGTTGGGGCAGTTCTTC
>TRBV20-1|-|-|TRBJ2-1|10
CSASGTEQFF
TGCAGTGCTAGTGGGACAGAGCAGTTCTTC
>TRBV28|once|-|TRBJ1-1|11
CATETVGEAFF
TGTGCCACGGAGACAGTGGGTGAAGCTTTCTTT
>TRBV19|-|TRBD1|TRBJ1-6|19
CASRYGQVRPSSYNSPLHF
TGTGCCAGCCGCTACGGACAGGTCAGGCCGAGCTCCTATAATTCACCCCTCCACTTT
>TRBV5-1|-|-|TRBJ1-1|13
CASSLVAGTEAFF
TGCGCCAGCAGCTTGGTGGCAGGCACTGAAGCTTTCTTT
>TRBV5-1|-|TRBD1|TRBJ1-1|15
CASSTDRGGDTEAFF
TGCGCCAGCAGCACTGACAGGGGGGGGGACACTGAAGCTTTCTTT
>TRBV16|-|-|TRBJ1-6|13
CASTPERYSPLHF
TGTGCCAGCACCCCCGAGAGATATTCACCCCTCCACTTT
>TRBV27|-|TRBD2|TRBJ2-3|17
CASSLRGGRAGADTQYF
TGTGCCAGCAGTTTAAGGGGAGGGCGGGCTGGGGCAGATACGCAGTATTTT
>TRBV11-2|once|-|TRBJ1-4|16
CASSSVKGPSNEKLFF
TGTGCCAGCAGCTCCGTAAAGGGGCCCTCGAATGAAAAACTGTTTTTT
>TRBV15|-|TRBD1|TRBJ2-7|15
CATSRGGTGAYEQYF
TGTGCCACCAGCAGAGGGGGGACAGGCGCCTACGAGCAGTACTTC
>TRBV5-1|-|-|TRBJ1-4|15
CASSLGRATNEKLFF
TGCGCCAGCAGCTTGGGCAGGGCAACTAATGAAAAACTGTTTTTT
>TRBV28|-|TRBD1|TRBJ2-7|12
CAIRQGARKQYF
TGTGCCATACGACAGGGGGCGCGAAAGCAGTACTTC
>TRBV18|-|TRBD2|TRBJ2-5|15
CASSPGGGAPETQYF
TGTGCCAGCTCACCAGGCGGGGGGGCTCCAGAGACCCAGTACTTC